This T cell receptor beta chain is drawn from a study of CD8+ T cells in alopecia areata. The study, taken as a whole, reports: Many expanded lesional clones remained in scalp and blood on tofacitinib. Uncertainty remains about how baseline CD8+ expansion links to response, with one nonresponder.

Once RNA had been extracted, it was reverse transcribed into cDNA to act as the sequencing template. Using immunoSEQ multiplex PCR, the repertoire was profiled, and TCRdb retains in-frame clones only, with some absent. The sample lists some 170,000 clones, roughly 60% occurring once. The treatment: oral pan-JAK inhibitor, 5-10 mg twice daily. Individuals with alopecia areata gave both lesional scalp punch biopsies and peripheral blood for collection. V lost 5 bases, J lost 1 base, and 8 bases lay in between. CDR3 length: 13 amino acids. The V gene's germline CDR1 is SGHTA and CDR2 FQGTGA. The sample holds a few counts of this clone. Antigen specificity is unknown.

The chain links TRBV7-3 to TRBJ1-1; D unresolved. The receptor's source is a human donor with alopecia areata. This sample comprised CD4+ T cells sorted from blood, obtained between weeks 55 and 65, from a patient treated with tofacitinib. The CDR3 bases are TGTGCCAGCAGCGCCGGGTGGAACACTGAAGCTTTCTTT. It is translated as CASSAGWNTEAFF.